Listed here is a single T cell receptor (beta chain). Sequencing used immunoSEQ multiplex PCR; TCRdb keeps in-frame clones, though not all of them. This sample carries 86,000 or so clones, over 80% of them seen once, and the ten largest clones take 9.5% to 13%. This entry belongs to a study of T cell responses to AZD1222 COVID-19 vaccine. V lost 6 bases and J lost 5, with 10 bases in between. CDR1 is MNHEY and CDR2 is SMNVEV in the germline V gene (reference sequence). The CDR3 has 13 amino acids. The sample here was peripheral blood, taken 28 days after the second AZD1222 dose. The V call is TRBV27, the J call TRBJ1-4; D is unclear. The clonotype originates from an adult who received the AZD1222 COVID-19 vaccine. The CDR3 DNA reads TGTGCCAGCAGCTTGACCGAAAATGAAAAACTGTTTTTT. It specifies CASSLTENEKLFF.